Following are 2 T cell receptor beta chains from one sample sequenced in a study of blood T cells in healthy people across ages. Next came a second PCR, run for about 6 to 11 cycles, which used a sample-barcoded 5' primer along with a J-beta primer mix. TCRdb re-derived calls from the 5' RACE reads in MiXCR, one entry per CDR3 protein. Among more than 1,400,000 distinct CDR3 sequences listed, 42% were seen once. Sequenced: blood. These receptors were taken from a woman under 30 in good health.

V usage is TRBV6-5 and J usage is TRBJ2-1; a weak D match, TRBD2 (5 bases). From germline, CDR1 is MNHEY and CDR2 SVGAGI. The CDR3 runs to 11 residues. V gave up 8 bases and J gave up 7 bases, with 9 bases separating them. CDR3 region: CASATGNEQFF. CDR3 coding DNA: TGTGCCAGCGCTACGGGGAATGAGCAGTTCTTC.

The genes are TRBV30 and TRBJ1-5; TRBD1 matches at 9 bases. This CDR3 region has 14 residues. J was trimmed by 5 bases and V by 1 base; bases with no gene match: 3. Germline V gene lookup returns CDR1 GTSNPN and CDR2 SVGIG (reference sequence). Here the CDR3 reads CAWSDGQGYQPQHF. CDR3 sequence (DNA): TGTGCCTGGAGTGACGGACAGGGGTATCAGCCCCAGCATTTT.